This T cell receptor beta chain was sequenced for a study of prognosis after radiotherapy for stage I lung cancer. Study conclusions and caveats: Lower post-radiation Shannon entropy was seen in patients who went on to develop distant metastases. Patients' TRBV and TRBJ gene usage reportedly differed by presence or absence of metastases.

This clonotype has a single count. Its antigen is still unknown. TCR beta CDR3 was amplified from genomic DNA by two-round multiplex PCR. Primers (each specific to one TRBV or TRBJ gene) were used in first-round PCR. The second round, a PCR step, used universal primers. TCRdb reprocessed the multiplex PCR reads via MiXCR and lists one record per CDR3 protein. This table holds more than 11,000 distinct CDR3 sequences, 50% found once. Germline CDR1 SGHRS, CDR2 YFSETQ. CDR3 length: 14 amino acids. Between the trimmed V and J ends, which lost 4 bases and 7 bases, there was a span of 16 bases. Blood, around 5.9 milliliters, was collected at each of two time points.

The receptor's source is a donor over 45 with non-small cell lung cancer. Here the sequenced sample was PBMCs, taken before or after stereotactic body radiation therapy (not recorded which). The chain uses TRBV5-1 and TRBJ2-3; D assignment may be TRBD1 or TRBD2 (6 bases each). The CDR3 here is CASSPGEVVYTQYF. The CDR3 DNA reads TGCGCCAGCAGCCCAGGGGAGGTGGTATATACGCAGTATTTT.